The rows below give T cell receptor beta chains drawn from one sample of a study of blood T cell repertoires in COVID-19. Using immunoSEQ multiplex PCR, the repertoire was profiled, and TCRdb retains in-frame clones only, with some absent. The data hold 80,000 to 95,000 clones, with 90% to 95% observed a single time. Sequencing was carried out using peripheral blood. The receptors come from a human donor with active COVID-19. The donor label of this sample is uncertain. CDR3s include the opening cysteine and the closing phenylalanine or tryptophan. A D gene is named only where the DNA matches it firmly.

V,D,CDR3
TRBV7-8,NA,CASSLALDRQSTDTQYF
TRBV24-1,NA,CATSDSLQETQYF
TRBV18,NA,CASSPSVYEQYF
TRBV12-1,NA,CASSSRTTNGEETQYF
TRBV5-1,NA,CASSYSSGEETQYF
TRBV29-1,NA,CSVWASPIQETQYF
TRBV7-2,NA,CASSLQGGDNEQFF
TRBV9,TRBD1,CASSGQGAQYEKLFF
TRBV5-1,TRBD1,CASSVQGASEAFF
TRBV5-8,TRBD1,CASSIGTALTDTQYF
TRBV7-6,NA,CASSLFQGGQETQYF
TRBV10-3,TRBD2,CAISGLAGGGSYEQYF
TRBV19,NA,CASSPQGFTDTQYF
TRBV7-6,NA,CASSLVVGSGSTDTQYF
TRBV19,TRBD1,CASSSIPGQGYEQYF
TRBV18,NA,CASSRFQGVGELFF
TRBV13,NA,CASSFGRSGQPQHF
TRBV24-1,TRBD2,CATSEGGGAGEQFF
TRBV6-5,TRBD1,CASSYSGTGNYGYTF
TRBV9,TRBD1,CASGRAGGISGANVLTF
TRBV7-3,NA,CASSGGPFNEQFF
TRBV7-9,NA,CASSSRTDPRGTEAFF
TRBV6-5,TRBD2,CASAGGLSTDTQYF
TRBV7-8,NA,CASSTSTNTGELFF
TRBV6-5,TRBD2,CASSSSSGGPGETQYF
TRBV9,TRBD2,CASSVWPSGGLSSYNEQFF
TRBV6-5,TRBD1,CASSSRQGTGNEQFF
TRBV24-1,TRBD1,CATSDLTGGNTGELFF
TRBV5-6,TRBD1,CASSLGGRDRGYEQYF
TRBV27,NA,CASSLLGAPETQYF
TRBV2,TRBD2,CASLFRGGTNTGELFF
TRBV5-3,NA,CARSGPPAGIYEQYF
TRBV11-2,NA,CASSLGERVMNTEAFF
TRBV6-1,TRBD1,CASSARTGAEGSPLHF
TRBV29-1,NA,CSVRGEDYGYTF
TRBV2,TRBD2,CASSEQAGGEQYF
TRBV7-6,NA,CASTKGTGNYGYTF
TRBV2,TRBD1,CASSAYRGHTEAFF
TRBV6-2/TRBV6-3,NA,CASSYGRQGGKGSYEQYF
TRBV3-1/TRBV3-2,NA,CASSPWENEQFF
TRBV28,NA,CASSLDPGSYEQYF
TRBV5-1,NA,CASSPTLSSYEQYF
TRBV19,NA,CASRLGRQAMSGNTIYF
TRBV19,NA,CASSMGRGEYYEQYF
TRBV3-1/TRBV3-2,NA,CASSQDFAGYNTEAFF
TRBV27,NA,CASSFGRTYEQYF
TRBV7-6,TRBD2,CASSELAGGPEGVDEQFF
TRBV15,NA,CATSREQRTDTQYF